The 14 T cell receptor beta chains listed next were all sequenced from one sample in a study of cytomegalovirus exposure and HLA in healthy donors. The PCR was carried out with 60 Vbeta primers and 13 Jbeta primers. The table came from immunoSEQ multiplex PCR; TCRdb's copy has only in-frame clones and leaves some out. The repertoire holds about 190,000 clones, with approximately 70% as singletons. Sequencing was done on a sample of PBMCs. The origin of the receptors is a woman in her 30s in good health and CMV-seropositive.

This sequence joins TRBV23-1 and TRBJ2-7; D might be TRBD2 (6 bases). TRBV23-1 is an open reading frame whose function is uncertain. The CDR3 sequence is 15 residues long. Trimming pared 0 bases from V and 2 bases from J, leaving 11 bases between. The CDR3 sequence is CASSQSPGGPYEQYF. The CDR3 DNA is TGCGCCAGCAGTCAATCCCCCGGGGGTCCCTACGAGCAGTACTTC.

The chain uses TRBV9 and TRBJ2-5, with D tentatively TRBD2 (5 bases). The last part of the DNA fits TRBJ2-7 better; the J call may be wrong. The CDR3 spans 13 residues. The germline V gene has CDR1 SGDLS and CDR2 YYNGEE. CDR3 nucleotides: TGTGCCAGCAGCGTGAGCGGCCCCTACGAGCAGTACTTC. The encoded protein is CASSVSGPYEQYF.

This chain connects TRBV28 to TRBJ1-3; D is perhaps TRBD1 (6 bases). From germline, CDR1 is MDHEN and CDR2 SYDVKM. The CDR3 contains 18 residues. V dropped 3 bases and J dropped 4 bases, with 22 bases sitting between them. CDR3 residues: CASSFGLGGAGTGNTIYF. For the CDR3, the DNA is TGTGCCAGCAGTTTCGGACTGGGGGGGGCAGGTACGGGAAACACCATATATTTT.

This sequence joins TRBV7-9 and TRBJ2-1; D is uncertain. With 2 bases removed from V and 8 bases from J, the gap between germline ends came to 7 bases. The germline V gene has CDR1 SEHNR and CDR2 FQNEAQ (reference sequence). The CDR3 has 12 amino acids. CDR3 loop: CASSLPGDEQFF. DNA for the CDR3: TGTGCCAGCAGCTTACCGGGTGATGAGCAGTTCTTC.

The chain combines TRBV6-5 with TRBJ1-1, with a possible D match to TRBD1 (6 bases). The ends were cut back, 9 bases at V and 2 bases at J, with 16 bases in the middle. The CDR3 length is 14 residues. Per the germline V gene, CDR1 is MNHEY and CDR2 is SVGAGI. The CDR3 region has the DNA TGTGCCAGTACAGGGAATGAATTTAACACTGAAGCTTTCTTT. This gives the protein CASTGNEFNTEAFF.

J is TRBJ2-1 and V is TRBV6-5, with no clear D. V shed 6 bases and J shed 7 bases, with 13 bases lying between them. The CDR3 has 13 residues. Germline-derived CDR1 and CDR2 are MNHEY and SVGAGI. CDR3 in amino acids: CASRTSRENEQFF. The CDR3 DNA sequence: TGTGCCAGCAGGACTTCGAGAGAGAATGAGCAGTTCTTC.

The chain carries TRBV29-1 and TRBJ2-1; 7 bases are a match to TRBD1. The germline V gene has CDR1 SQVTM and CDR2 ANQGSEA. With V trimmed by 4 bases and J by 4 bases, 1 base remained unmatched. This CDR3 has 12 amino acids. The CDR3 spells CSVGGQYNEQFF. CDR3 DNA: TGCAGCGTTGGGGGACAGTACAATGAGCAGTTCTTC.

The J gene is TRBJ2-2, the V gene TRBV27; a possible D gene is TRBD2 (6 bases). CDR3 length equals 18 residues. Per the germline V gene, CDR1 is MNHEY and CDR2 is SMNVEV (reference sequence). V shed 0 bases and J shed 0 bases, with 14 bases lying between them. The CDR3 here is CASSLSWGVVANTGELFF. CDR3 nucleotide sequence: TGTGCCAGCAGTTTATCGTGGGGGGTAGTAGCGAACACCGGGGAGCTGTTTTTT.

V is TRBV13 and J is TRBJ2-2, with 8 nucleotides matching TRBD2. This CDR3 region has 14 residues. The V gene's germline CDR1 is PRHDT and CDR2 FYEKMQ (reference sequence). J lost 5 bases, V lost 3 bases, and 2 bases had no gene match. CDR3 DNA: TGTGCCAGCAGCTTGGCTAGCGGGACCGGGGAGCTGTTTTTT. This encodes CASSLASGTGELFF.

J is TRBJ2-2 and V is TRBV7-9, with D possibly TRBD2 on 5 matching bases. CDR1 and CDR2 (germline): SEHNR, FQNEAQ (reference sequence). V lost 5 bases and J 6 bases, leaving 13 bases between the germline ends. This CDR3 comprises 14 residues. CDR3 region: CASSDLLAPGELFF. The CDR3 DNA is TGTGCCAGCAGCGACCTCTTAGCGCCCGGGGAGCTGTTTTTT.

Here the CDR3 reads CASSLYRGLTYNEQFF. CDR3 sequence (DNA): TGTGCCAGCAGTTTATACAGGGGGCTGACCTACAATGAGCAGTTCTTC. The chain couples TRBV28 to TRBJ2-1; 9 bases align to TRBD1. Per the germline V gene, CDR1 is MDHEN and CDR2 is SYDVKM. The CDR3 totals 16 residues. J lost 2 bases, V lost 1 base, and 3 bases had no gene match.

The genes are TRBV27 and TRBJ1-4, with TRBD1 matching over 9 bases. After removal of 6 bases from V and 8 bases from J, the junction contained 7 bases not matched to a gene. Germline V lookup: CDR1 MNHEY, CDR2 SMNVEV (reference sequence). The CDR3 is 14 residues long. The CDR3 DNA sequence: TGTGCCAGCAGATCCGGGACAGGGAGAGAAAAACTGTTTTTT. Translation gives CASRSGTGREKLFF.

The chain recombines TRBV10-3 with TRBJ2-7, with 7 bases that match TRBD1. The J segment lost 5 bases and the V segment lost 4 bases, leaving 11 bases of the junction unmatched. The CDR3 extends over 15 amino acids. CDR1 and CDR2 (germline): ENHRY, SYGVKD. In nucleotides, the CDR3 is TGTGCCATCAGTGCCGGACGACAGGGCGAAGACGAGCAGTACTTC. The encoded protein is CAISAGRQGEDEQYF.

About this clone: The junction departs from germline at one end; a sequencing error may be responsible. The genes are TRBV5-1 and TRBJ2-1; D is unclear. The CDR3 covers 15 residues. Germline V gene sequence: CDR1 SGHRS, CDR2 YFSETQ. CDR3 loop: CTSSPVAASYNEQFF. The DNA of the CDR3 is TGCACCAGCAGCCCGGTCGCGGCAAGCTACAATGAGCAGTTCTTC. The variable domain in full, completed from reference TRBV5-1 and TRBJ2-1, reads KAGVTQTPRYLIKTRGQQVTLSCSPISGHRSVSWYQQTPGQGLQFLFEYFSETQRNKGNFPGRFSGRQFSNSRSEMNVSTLELGDSALYLCTSSPVAASYNEQFFGPGTRLTVL.